One sample yielded the 19 T cell receptor beta chains listed below, sequenced in a study of somatic reversion in DOCK8 deficiency. One-step amplicon PCR with EuroClonality-NGS primers amplified TRB from around 0.09 ug genomic DNA. TCRdb re-derived calls from the multiplex PCR reads in MiXCR, one entry per CDR3 protein. The table includes around 1,400 distinct CDR3 sequences, around 27% detected once. Sequenced sample: peripheral blood. The receptors stem from a human donor with DOCK8 deficiency.

This clonotype was picked up a small number of times. V and J are TRBV20-1 and TRBJ2-1, with TRBD2 matching 9 bases. The V gene end was trimmed by 1 base and the J gene end by 7 bases; junction bases not matched to a gene: 14. There are 17 residues in the CDR3. The germline CDR1 and CDR2 sequences are DFQATT and SNEGSKA (reference sequence). CDR3 in amino acids: CSARVLRGSGRDNEQFF. CDR3 in DNA: TGCAGTGCTAGAGTTTTGCGGGGTAGCGGGAGAGATAATGAGCAGTTCTTC.

In this sample, this clonotype is medium-sized (0.01 to 0.1%). The chain uses TRBV6-6 and TRBJ1-5; TRBD1 agrees at 9 bases. From germline, CDR1 is MNHNY and CDR2 SVGAGI (reference sequence). The ends lost 5 bases at V and 6 bases at J; junction bases unmatched: 14. The CDR3 contains 17 residues. The CDR3 DNA sequence: TGTGCCAGCAGTCATTACTCGGGTACAGGGGGCAGTCAGCCCCAGCATTTT. As protein: CASSHYSGTGGSQPQHF.

This clonotype has more than one count but fewer than ten. V and J are TRBV9 and TRBJ1-2; D gene uncertain. Trimming pared 3 bases from V and 4 bases from J, leaving 4 bases between. The V gene's germline CDR1 is SGDLS and CDR2 YYNGEE. CDR3 length equals 11 residues. DNA for the CDR3: TGTGCCAGCAGCGGGCCCTATGGCTACACCTTC. As protein: CASSGPYGYTF.

This clonotype is medium-sized in the sample. The V and J genes are TRBV12-3 or TRBV12-4 and TRBJ1-5; D may be TRBD1 (5 bases). V lost 6 bases, J lost 2 bases, and 8 bases lay in between. The CDR3 extends over 13 amino acids. This chain's CDR3 is CASRGLGNQPQHF. The CDR3 DNA is TGTGCCAGCAGGGGGCTCGGCAATCAGCCCCAGCATTTT.

The V and J genes are TRBV24-1 and TRBJ1-5; tentative D call: TRBD1 (5 bases). CDR3 length equals 14 residues. Trimming shortened V by 10 bases and J by 3 bases, and 15 bases separated the two germline ends. CDR1 KGHDR and CDR2 SFDVKD come from the germline V gene. The CDR3 loop is CATSTDRYNQPQHF. For the CDR3, the DNA is TGTGCCACGTCGACAGACCGTTACAATCAGCCCCAGCATTTT.

This clonotype is termed medium-sized (0.01 to 0.1%). The chain uses TRBV7-9 and TRBJ1-1; no clear D. CDR3 length: 11 amino acids. Germline-derived CDR1 and CDR2 are SEHNR and FQNEAQ (reference sequence). With 7 bases removed from V and 0 bases from J, the gap between germline ends came to 3 bases. The CDR3 region has the DNA TGTGCCAGCATGGTGAACACTGAAGCTTTCTTT. Its protein is CASMVNTEAFF. Filled out from reference TRBV7-9 and TRBJ1-1, the complete variable domain reads DTGVSQNPRHKITKRGQNVTFRCDPISEHNRLYWYRQTLGQGPEFLTYFQNEAQLEKSRLLSDRFSAERPKGSFSTLEIQRTEQGDSAMYLCASMVNTEAFFGQGTRLTVV.

This sequence joins TRBV20-1 and TRBJ2-1; TRBD2 is a possible D gene (5 bases). Trimming pared 1 base from V and 1 base from J, leaving 14 bases between. The CDR3 has 16 amino acids. CDR1 is DFQATT, CDR2 SNEGSKA, per germline (reference sequence). CDR3 sequence (DNA): TGCAGTGCTAGAGTTCGGGAAACAGTTTCCTACAATGAGCAGTTCTTC. It encodes CSARVRETVSYNEQFF.

The rearrangement uses TRBV20-1 and TRBJ1-4; D is undetermined. The V end was cut by 6 bases, the J end by 9 bases, with 14 bases between. In germline, CDR1 is DFQATT, CDR2 SNEGSKA (reference sequence). This CDR3 contains 12 residues. CDR3 in amino acids: CSAGSRIQKLFF. CDR3 DNA sequence: TGCAGTGCAGGCTCCCGGATCCAAAAACTGTTTTTT.

By share, this clonotype ranks as medium-sized (0.01 to 0.1%). The chain combines TRBV11-3 with TRBJ2-1, with TRBD1 identical over 7 bases. The germline V gene encodes CDR1 SGHNT and CDR2 YENEEA. V lost 3 bases to trimming and J lost 8 bases; unmatched junction nucleotides: 10. This CDR3 region has 15 residues. For the CDR3, the DNA is TGTGCCAGCAGCTTCTTACGGCGAGGGGGCGATGAGCAGTTCTTC. This encodes CASSFLRRGGDEQFF. The variable domain in full, completed from reference TRBV11-3 and TRBJ2-1, reads EAGVVQSPRYKIIEKKQPVAFWCNPISGHNTLYWYLQNLGQGPELLIRYENEEAVDDSQLPKDRFSAERLKGVDSTLKIQPAELGDSAVYLCASSFLRRGGDEQFFGPGTRLTVL.

Relative to its sample, this clonotype is medium-sized. Here the CDR3 DNA reads TGTGCCATCAGTGAGTCTCCGGGGCTAGAGCAGTACTTC. Its translation: CAISESPGLEQYF. The chain links TRBV10-3 to TRBJ2-7; D may be TRBD1 or TRBD2 (5 bases each). Germline CDR1 is ENHRY and CDR2 is SYGVKD. The CDR3 is 13 amino acids. The V gene lost 0 bases and the J gene lost 7 bases, with 10 bases spanning the gap.

CDR3 protein: CASSRSQGGTNYGYTF. CDR3 DNA: TGTGCCAGCAGCCGATCCCAGGGTGGAACTAACTATGGCTACACCTTC. The rearrangement uses TRBV7-9 and TRBJ1-2, with a possible D match to TRBD1 (5 bases). The germline V gene has CDR1 SEHNR and CDR2 FQNEAQ (reference sequence). CDR3 size: 16 residues. V shed 5 bases and J shed 0 bases, with 16 bases lying between them.

This clonotype has a handful of counts. The CDR3 region is CASSEAGTGGTEAFF. In nucleotides, the CDR3 is TGTGCCAGCAGTGAAGCCGGGACAGGGGGCACTGAAGCTTTCTTT. The rearrangement links TRBV6-1 to TRBJ1-1, with TRBD1 matching 11 bases. CDR3 size: 15 residues. CDR1 and CDR2 (germline): MNHNS, SASEGT. V shed 0 bases, J shed 4 bases, and the junction held 1 base outside the gene matches.

Relative to its sample, this clonotype is medium-sized. The chain couples TRBV19 to TRBJ1-5; D is undetermined. The germline V and J ends were trimmed by 1 base and 5 bases, with 9 bases remaining between them. The CDR3 has 14 residues. Germline V gene lookup returns CDR1 LNHDA and CDR2 SQIVND (reference sequence). CDR3 loop: CASSIAEIDQPQHF. The CDR3 DNA sequence: TGTGCCAGTAGTATAGCAGAGATTGATCAGCCCCAGCATTTT.

V and J are TRBV19 and TRBJ1-1; possibly TRBD1 for D (6 bases). V was clipped by 9 bases and J by 1 base, with 15 bases between them. This CDR3 region has 14 residues. Germline V gene sequence: CDR1 LNHDA, CDR2 SQIVND (reference sequence). The DNA of the CDR3 is TGTGCCAGCGGACAAACGGACAGGAACACTGAAGCTTTCTTT. This gives the protein CASGQTDRNTEAFF.

The chain employs TRBV5-1 and TRBJ1-4; weak D call: TRBD1 (5 bases). The germline V gene encodes CDR1 SGHRS and CDR2 YFSETQ. The V end lost 0 bases, the J end lost 2 bases, and 5 bases lay between the germline ends. This CDR3 is built from 14 residues. The CDR3 sequence is CASSLGDTNEKLFF. The DNA for the CDR3 is TGCGCCAGCAGCTTGGGGGACACTAATGAAAAACTGTTTTTT.

This clonotype was seen ten or more times. V usage is TRBV20-1 and J usage is TRBJ1-1; perhaps TRBD1 as D (5 bases). This CDR3 is built from 14 residues. The V end was cut by 6 bases, the J end by 2 bases, with 16 bases between. Per germline, CDR1 DFQATT and CDR2 SNEGSKA (reference sequence). The DNA of the CDR3 is TGCAGTGCCGTCCTGGGACGGCCAAACACTGAAGCTTTCTTT. This sequence encodes CSAVLGRPNTEAFF.

This sequence joins TRBV24-1 and TRBJ2-7; 10 bases are shared with TRBD1. Germline V lookup: CDR1 KGHDR, CDR2 SFDVKD. V trimming: 4 bases; J trimming: 5 bases; junction bases outside the gene matches: 7. The CDR3 is 15 amino acids. CDR3 sequence: CATSEGDRGVDEQYF. The CDR3, as DNA: TGTGCCACCAGTGAGGGGGACAGGGGTGTGGACGAGCAGTACTTC.

The chain recombines TRBV20-1 with TRBJ2-1; weak D call: TRBD2 (5 bases). This CDR3 contains 17 residues. Germline values: CDR1 DFQATT, CDR2 SNEGSKA (reference sequence). Trimming pared 0 bases from V and 7 bases from J, leaving 22 bases between. Written as DNA, the CDR3 is TGCAGTGCTAGAGATATCGCTCAGGCGGGCCATCGGAATGAGCAGTTCTTC. This encodes CSARDIAQAGHRNEQFF.

Judged by abundance, this clonotype is medium-sized. CDR3 sequence (DNA): TGTGCCATCAGTGACGGGTCGGTGTTCTATGGCTACACCTTC. Translating gives CAISDGSVFYGYTF. The V call is TRBV10-3, the J call TRBJ1-2; no clear D gene. V was clipped by 3 bases and J by 4 bases, with 12 bases between them. CDR1 is ENHRY, CDR2 SYGVKD, per germline. The CDR3 runs to 14 residues.